The 13 T cell receptor beta chains reported below all come from one sample, sequenced in a study of blood T cell repertoires in COVID-19. Data came from immunoSEQ multiplex PCR; TCRdb stores just in-frame clones and leaves some out. Among hundreds of thousands of clones listed, about 85% were seen once. What was sequenced was PBMCs or T cells enriched from blood (not recorded which). The receptors come from a man aged 35-49 years who had recovered from COVID-19.

This clone was detected only once. The V call is TRBV7-2, the J call TRBJ1-2; possibly TRBD1 for D (5 bases). Looked up from germline, CDR1 is SGHTA and CDR2 is FQGNSA. Trimming removed 5 bases from V and 8 bases from J, with 15 bases in between. The CDR3 extends over 13 amino acids. Here the CDR3 DNA reads TGTGCCAGCAGCGTCAGGGTCCCCCGGGGCTACACCTTC. This translates into CASSVRVPRGYTF.

This clone was counted a few times. The chain is built from TRBV6-5 and TRBJ1-2; maybe TRBD1 (5 bases). V was pared by 7 bases and J by 7 bases, with 13 bases between. The CDR3 runs to 12 residues. Germline CDR1 reads MNHEY; CDR2 reads SVGAGI. The CDR3 sequence: CASTTGVGGYTF. The CDR3 DNA reads TGTGCCAGCACCACAGGAGTGGGTGGCTACACCTTC.

The V gene is TRBV4-1, the J gene TRBJ1-1, with TRBD1 matching 10 bases. Germline CDR1 reads MGHRA; CDR2 reads YSYEKL. Trimming removed 7 bases from V and 4 bases from J; junction bases left unmatched: 15. This CDR3 comprises 17 residues. DNA for the CDR3: TGCGCCAGCACCCTAAGGGGAGGACAGGGGGGTACCACTGAAGCTTTCTTT. The encoded protein is CASTLRGGQGGTTEAFF.

This chain joins TRBV11-2 and TRBJ2-2; possible D gene TRBD1, 6 bases. CDR1 and CDR2 from the germline V gene are SGHAT and FQNNGV. This CDR3 region has 14 residues. With 3 bases removed from V and 3 bases from J, the gap between germline ends came to 8 bases. The CDR3 is CASSFGQYTGELFF. DNA for the CDR3: TGTGCCAGCAGCTTCGGACAGTACACCGGGGAGCTGTTTTTT.

The chain couples TRBV2 to TRBJ1-2; no definite D call. The length of the CDR3 is 12 residues. Trimming removed 8 bases from V and 4 bases from J, with 11 bases in between. Germline V gives CDR1 SNHLY, CDR2 FYNNEI. DNA of the CDR3: TGTGCCAGCCAACAAGGAGCCTATGGCTACACCTTC. It yields the protein CASQQGAYGYTF.

The table lists this clone with a few counts. The V and J genes are TRBV10-3 and TRBJ2-7; TRBD2 agrees at 7 bases. The CDR3 length is 15 residues. Germline loops: CDR1 ENHRY, CDR2 SYGVKD. The V and J ends lost 3 bases and 0 bases, in that order; junction bases with no gene match: 5. The CDR3 sequence: CAISDVAGDSYEQYF. The CDR3 DNA reads as TGTGCCATCAGTGACGTGGCGGGAGACTCCTACGAGCAGTACTTC.

The rearrangement links TRBV19 to TRBJ2-7; TRBD1 aligns across 8 bases. The CDR3 loop spans 16 amino acids. The junction had 8 bases not matched to a gene; V was cut back by 4 bases and J by 0 bases. CDR1 is LNHDA, CDR2 SQIVND, per germline (reference sequence). CDR3 nucleotides: TGTGCCAGTAGTAAAACCGGGACAGGTAGCTCCTACGAGCAGTACTTC. This translates into CASSKTGTGSSYEQYF.

The genes are TRBV4-2 and TRBJ2-7; TRBD2 matches 7 bases. The germline V gene has CDR1 LGHNA and CDR2 YNFKEQ. There are 17 residues in the CDR3. The V segment lost 0 bases and the J segment 7 bases; nucleotides outside the gene matches: 15. The CDR3 sequence is CASSQEDSGSLGGEQYF. CDR3 DNA: TGTGCCAGCAGCCAAGAGGACTCGGGTTCTTTGGGAGGGGAGCAGTACTTC.

The chain couples TRBV5-4 to TRBJ2-7; the D gene is possibly TRBD2 (5 bases). V gave up 0 bases and J gave up 6 bases, with 16 bases separating them. The germline V gene has CDR1 SGHNT and CDR2 YYREEE (reference sequence). CDR3 length: 15 residues. As DNA, the CDR3 is TGTGCCAGCAGCTTGGGGGTTATGAGGGAATCCGAGCAGTACTTC. It translates to CASSLGVMRESEQYF.

V usage is TRBV6-5 and J usage is TRBJ2-7; 10 bases are a match to TRBD2. The CDR3 runs to 14 residues. The J segment lost 5 bases and the V segment lost 6 bases, leaving 7 bases of the junction unmatched. CDR1 is MNHEY and CDR2 is SVGAGI in the germline V gene. This chain's CDR3 is CASSRPGTSDEQYF. CDR3 coding DNA: TGTGCCAGCAGCCGCCCCGGGACTAGCGACGAGCAGTACTTC.

The chain links TRBV3-1 (or the pseudogene TRBV3-2) to TRBJ2-1; 11 bases are shared with TRBD2. In germline, CDR1 is LGHDT, CDR2 YNNKEL (reference sequence). This CDR3 has 16 amino acids. V shed 2 bases and J 6 bases; nucleotides not matched to a gene: 6. The CDR3 DNA reads as TGTGCCAGCAGCCAAAGTCTAGCGGGAGGTTCCAATGAGCAGTTCTTC. As protein: CASSQSLAGGSNEQFF.

The CDR3, as DNA: TGTGCCAGCAGCTTAGGGACAGAGAACACTGAAGCTTTCTTT. Amino acids: CASSLGTENTEAFF. This rearrangement joins TRBV5-4 to TRBJ1-1, with 7 bases identical to TRBD1. This CDR3 is 14 amino acids long. Trimming took 2 bases from V and 1 from J; bases not matched to a gene: 2. Germline-derived CDR1 and CDR2 are SGHNT and YYREEE (reference sequence).

This chain connects TRBV5-1 to TRBJ2-1, with 10 bases that match TRBD2. Germline CDR1 reads SGHRS; CDR2 reads YFSETQ. J lost 8 bases, V lost 1 base, and 15 bases had no gene match. The CDR3 extends over 18 amino acids. The CDR3 protein is CASSLPRLAGSSVDEQFF. CDR3 DNA: TGCGCCAGCAGCTTGCCCCGACTAGCGGGTTCAAGCGTAGATGAGCAGTTCTTC.